The clone carrying this TCR beta chain was picked up a small number of times. Its matching antigen is unknown. These data come from a study of cytomegalovirus exposure and HLA in healthy donors. Germline V gives CDR1 MNHNS, CDR2 SASEGT. CDR3 length: 14 residues. V shed 0 bases and J shed 3 bases, with 9 bases lying between them. The PCR had 60 Vbeta and 13 Jbeta primers. TCRdb keeps only in-frame clones here, not all; method: immunoSEQ multiplex PCR. The sample carries roughly 170,000 clones, under 90% recorded once. Study results and caveats: Previously analyzed data showed that most TCR beta V segments were productive at a frequency of about 87% or about 30%.

The V call is TRBV6-1, the J call TRBJ2-7; TRBD2 might be the D (6 bases). Material for sequencing was PBMCs. The receptor comes from a man between 18 and 35 years old in good health and CMV-seronegative. As DNA, the CDR3 is TGTGCCAGCAGTGAAGCGGCGGGGCGCTACGAGCAGTACTTC. Protein: CASSEAAGRYEQYF.